This TCR beta chain emerged from a study of patients and donors after allogeneic stem cell transplantation. TCRdb passed the RT-PCR reads through MiXCR, listing each CDR3 protein once. The table records about 400,000 distinct CDR3 sequences, 16% of them present only once. The CDR3 loop spans 16 amino acids. V was pared by 2 bases and J by 1 base, with 12 bases between. Looked up from germline, CDR1 is LGHNA and CDR2 is YSLEER. The chain joins TRBV4-3 to TRBJ1-5, with no clear D. The sequenced sample consisted of blood, either unsorted or a sorted T cell fraction (not recorded which). This clonotype originated in a human donor who was either an allogeneic HSCT recipient or a stem cell or donor lymphocyte infusion donor (not recorded which). It is not recorded whose cells these are; they may come from a transplant donor. The CDR3 sequence is CASSQSRRTSNQPQHF. DNA of the CDR3: TGCGCCAGCAGCCAATCACGACGGACGAGCAATCAGCCCCAGCATTTT.